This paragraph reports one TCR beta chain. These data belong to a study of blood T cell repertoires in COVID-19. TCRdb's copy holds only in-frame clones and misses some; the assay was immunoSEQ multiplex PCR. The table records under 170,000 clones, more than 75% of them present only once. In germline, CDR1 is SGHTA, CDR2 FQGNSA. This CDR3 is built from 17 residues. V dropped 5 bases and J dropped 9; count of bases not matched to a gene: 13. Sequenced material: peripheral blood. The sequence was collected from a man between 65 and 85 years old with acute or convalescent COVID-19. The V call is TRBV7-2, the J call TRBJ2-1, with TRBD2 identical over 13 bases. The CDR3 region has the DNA TGTGCCAGCAGCGCGACTAGCGGGGGGACCTCTGGGGGTGAGCAGTTCTTC. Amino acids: CASSATSGGTSGGEQFF.